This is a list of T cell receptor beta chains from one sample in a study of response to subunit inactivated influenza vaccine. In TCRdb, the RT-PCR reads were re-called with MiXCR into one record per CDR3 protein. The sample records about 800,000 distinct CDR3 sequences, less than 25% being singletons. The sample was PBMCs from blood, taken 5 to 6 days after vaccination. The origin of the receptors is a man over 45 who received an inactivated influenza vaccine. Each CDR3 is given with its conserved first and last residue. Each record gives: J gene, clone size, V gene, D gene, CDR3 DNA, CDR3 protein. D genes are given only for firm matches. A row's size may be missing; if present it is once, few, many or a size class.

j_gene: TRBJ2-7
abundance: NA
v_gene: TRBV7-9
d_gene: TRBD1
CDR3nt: TGTGCCAGCAGCTCAGGTGGGACAGGGGGCTCCGAGCAGTACTTC
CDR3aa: CASSSGGTGGSEQYF

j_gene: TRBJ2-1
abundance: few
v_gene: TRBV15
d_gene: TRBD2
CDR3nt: TGTGCCACCAGCAGAGATAGAGGTCGGGCGGGACTAGCGGTTTACCATGAGCAGTTCTTC
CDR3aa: CATSRDRGRAGLAVYHEQFF

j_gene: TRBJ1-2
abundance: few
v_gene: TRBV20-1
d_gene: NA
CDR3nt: TGCAGTGCAGAAACCGGGAAGACTATTGCTAACTATGGCTACACCTTC
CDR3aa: CSAETGKTIANYGYTF

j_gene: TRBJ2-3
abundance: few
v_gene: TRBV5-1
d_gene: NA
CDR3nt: TGCGCCAGCAGCTTGGAAAGATTGGCAGATACGCAGTATTTT
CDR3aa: CASSLERLADTQYF

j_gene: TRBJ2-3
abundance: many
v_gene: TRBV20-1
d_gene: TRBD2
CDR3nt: TGCAGTGCTAGTGACCTAGCGGGTGGCACAGATACGCAGTATTTT
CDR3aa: CSASDLAGGTDTQYF

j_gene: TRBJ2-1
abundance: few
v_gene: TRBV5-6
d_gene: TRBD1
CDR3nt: TGTGCCAGCAGCCAGGGCCCGGGACAGTACAATGAGCAGTTCTTC
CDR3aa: CASSQGPGQYNEQFF

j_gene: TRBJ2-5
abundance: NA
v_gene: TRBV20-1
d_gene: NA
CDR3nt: TGCAGTGCTAGAGGAGGGGCTGGGCAAGAGACCCAGTACTTC
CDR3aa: CSARGGAGQETQYF

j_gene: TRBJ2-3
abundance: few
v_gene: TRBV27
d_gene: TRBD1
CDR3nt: TGTGCCAGCAGTTGGACAGGGGGACGCACAGATACGCAGTATTTT
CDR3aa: CASSWTGGRTDTQYF

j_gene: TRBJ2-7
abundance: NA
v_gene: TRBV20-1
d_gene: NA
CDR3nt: TGCAGTGCTAGGAGACAGGGAGGCGACGAGCAGTACTTC
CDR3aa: CSARRQGGDEQYF

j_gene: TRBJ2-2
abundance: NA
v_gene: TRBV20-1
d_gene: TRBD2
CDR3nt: TGCAGTGCTAGACCCATAGCGGGAGGGCCCACCGGGGAGCTGTTTTTT
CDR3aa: CSARPIAGGPTGELFF

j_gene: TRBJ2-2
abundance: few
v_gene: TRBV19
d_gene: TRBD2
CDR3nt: TGTGCCAGTAGTCCTGGGACTAGCGGTCAGGGCGGGGAGCTGTTTTTT
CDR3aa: CASSPGTSGQGGELFF

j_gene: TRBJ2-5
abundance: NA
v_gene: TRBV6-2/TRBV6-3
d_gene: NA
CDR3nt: TGTGCCAGCAGTTACCCAGGGCATAAAATTTTGGAGACCCAGTACTTC
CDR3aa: CASSYPGHKILETQYF

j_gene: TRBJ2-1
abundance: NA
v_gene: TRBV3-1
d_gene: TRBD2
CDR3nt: TGTGCCAGCAGCCAAGACTTTGCGGGGGGGGTTAATGAGCAGTTCTTC
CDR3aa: CASSQDFAGGVNEQFF

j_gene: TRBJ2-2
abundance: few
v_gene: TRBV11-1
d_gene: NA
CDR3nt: TGTGCCAGCACCCTAGGGGACGGAACAGAGGGCGGGGAGCTGTTTTTT
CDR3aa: CASTLGDGTEGGELFF

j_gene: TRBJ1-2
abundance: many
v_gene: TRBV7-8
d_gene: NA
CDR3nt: TGTGCCAGCAGCTTATACAGGTCGACTTATGGCTACACCTTC
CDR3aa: CASSLYRSTYGYTF

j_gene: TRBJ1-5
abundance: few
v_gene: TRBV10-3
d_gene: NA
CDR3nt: TGTGCCATCAGTGAGTCGAGCCAGCCCCAGCATTTT
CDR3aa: CAISESSQPQHF

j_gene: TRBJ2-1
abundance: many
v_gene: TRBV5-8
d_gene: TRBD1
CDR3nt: TGTGCCAGCAGACTCGGGACAGGACTAAACTTC
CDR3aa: CASRLGTGLNF

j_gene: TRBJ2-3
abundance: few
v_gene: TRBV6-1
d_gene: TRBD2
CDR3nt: TGTGCCAGCAGTGAGCGATCAGGACTAGCGGGGGGCATCGCAGATACGCAGTATTTT
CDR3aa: CASSERSGLAGGIADTQYF

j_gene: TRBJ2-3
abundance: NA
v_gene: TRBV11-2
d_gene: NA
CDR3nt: TGTGCCAGCAGCTTGCTCCAGGGGAGCCCAGGTACGCAGTATTTT
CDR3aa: CASSLLQGSPGTQYF

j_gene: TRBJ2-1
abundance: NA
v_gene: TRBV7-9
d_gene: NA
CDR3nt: TGTGCCAGCAGCTTACTAGCCGGGAGTCAGAGTGAGCAGTTCTTC
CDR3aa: CASSLLAGSQSEQFF

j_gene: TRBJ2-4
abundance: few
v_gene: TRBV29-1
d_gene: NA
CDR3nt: TGCAGCGTTGAAGAGGGTCCCCGGGGCATTCAGTACTTC
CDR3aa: CSVEEGPRGIQYF

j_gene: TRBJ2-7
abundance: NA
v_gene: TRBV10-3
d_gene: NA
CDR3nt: TGTGCCATCGCGGCAGGGGGGACCTACGAGCAGTACTTC
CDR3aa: CAIAAGGTYEQYF

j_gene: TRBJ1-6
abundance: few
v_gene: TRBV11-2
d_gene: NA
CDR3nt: TGTGCCAGCAGCTTAGCGACGACAAGGGCTGATTCACCCCTCCACTTT
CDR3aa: CASSLATTRADSPLHF

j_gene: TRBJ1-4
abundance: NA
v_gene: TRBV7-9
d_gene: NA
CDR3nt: TGTGCCAGCAGCTTAATGGGTGAAAAACTGTTTTTT
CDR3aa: CASSLMGEKLFF

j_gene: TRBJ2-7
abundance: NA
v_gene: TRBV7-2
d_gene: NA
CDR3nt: TGTGCCAGCAGCCGGGGGAGGCTACCCTACGAGCAGTACTTC
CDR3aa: CASSRGRLPYEQYF

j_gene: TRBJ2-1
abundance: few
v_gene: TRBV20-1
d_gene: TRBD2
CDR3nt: TGCAGTGGCCCGACTAGCGGGGGGGCCGGCAATGAGCAGTTCTTC
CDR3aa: CSGPTSGGAGNEQFF

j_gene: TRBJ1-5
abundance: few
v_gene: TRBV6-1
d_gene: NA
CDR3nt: TGTGCCAGCAGTAGGAAGGGGAGGGGAGGCAATCAGCCCCAGCATTTT
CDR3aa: CASSRKGRGGNQPQHF

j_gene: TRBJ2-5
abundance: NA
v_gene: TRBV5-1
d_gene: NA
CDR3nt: TGCGCCAGCAGCACTCCACAGGGAACGGAGACCCAGTACTTC
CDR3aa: CASSTPQGTETQYF

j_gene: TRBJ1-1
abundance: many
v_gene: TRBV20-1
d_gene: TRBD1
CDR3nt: TGCAGTGCTAATCAACAGGGGGTAGGAGTGATCGACACTGAAGCTTTCTTT
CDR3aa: CSANQQGVGVIDTEAFF

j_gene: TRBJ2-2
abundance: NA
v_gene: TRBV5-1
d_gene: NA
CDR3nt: TGCGCCAGCAGCCCTCAGATCCATTGGAACACCGGGGAGCTGTTTTTT
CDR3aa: CASSPQIHWNTGELFF

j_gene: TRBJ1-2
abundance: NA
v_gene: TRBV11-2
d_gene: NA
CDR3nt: TGTGCCAGCAGCTCCCGACGGGAAGGGGACTATGGCTACACCTTC
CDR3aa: CASSSRREGDYGYTF

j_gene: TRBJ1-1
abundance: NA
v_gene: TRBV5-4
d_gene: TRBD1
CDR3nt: TGTGCCAGCAGCACATTCAGGGGGGACACTGAAGCTTTCTTT
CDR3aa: CASSTFRGDTEAFF

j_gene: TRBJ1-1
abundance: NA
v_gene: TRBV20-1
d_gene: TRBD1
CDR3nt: TGCAGTGCTAGAATAGGACAGGGCGAAGCTTTCTTT
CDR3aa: CSARIGQGEAFF

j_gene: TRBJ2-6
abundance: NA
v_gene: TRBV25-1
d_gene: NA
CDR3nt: TGTGCCAGCAGTGAATATGGCCTAGCTGGGGCCAACGTCCTGACTTTC
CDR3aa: CASSEYGLAGANVLTF

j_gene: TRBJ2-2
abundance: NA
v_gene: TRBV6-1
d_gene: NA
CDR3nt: TGTGCCAGCAGTGAGGCCGTCACGGCGAGGACCGGGGAGCTGTTTTTT
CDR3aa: CASSEAVTARTGELFF

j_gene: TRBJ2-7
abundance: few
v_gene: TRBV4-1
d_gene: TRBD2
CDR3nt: TGCGCCAGCAGAAAAGACGAAGCGGGGGCCAGGGCCTACGAGCAGTACTTC
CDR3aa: CASRKDEAGARAYEQYF